Sequencing of this TCR beta chain was carried out in a study of T cells in Graves' hyperthyroidism and ophthalmopathy. V lost 9 bases, J lost 2 bases, and 1 base stayed unmatched. The CDR3 length is 12 residues. The germline CDR1 and CDR2 sequences are LNHDA and SQIVND (reference sequence). Uncontrolled infection, other autoimmune disease, pregnancy or lactation excluded patients. Diagnoses were made from clinical symptoms, serum measures (thyroxine and TRAb), thyroid ultrasound and orbital computed tomography. This clonotype was picked up many times. RNA transcripts gave rise to amplified TCR beta CDR3 regions. The HTBI primer set was used in a first-round RT-PCR of the TCR CDR3. One entry per CDR3 protein, called by TCRdb with MiXCR from the multiplex PCR reads. The repertoire holds hundreds of thousands of distinct CDR3 sequences, 24% seen once, with over 9% in the top ten.

Source material: blood. The clonotype comes from a woman aged 25-40 years with Graves' ophthalmopathy. The rearrangement links TRBV19 to TRBJ2-4, with 7 bases aligning to TRBD2. The CDR3 reads CASGGSKNIQYF. The CDR3 region has the DNA TGTGCCAGCGGGGGGTCCAAAAACATTCAGTACTTC.